These 31 T cell receptor beta chains came from one sample sequenced in a study of blood T cell repertoires in COVID-19. Some clones are missing from TCRdb's copy, which holds only in-frame ones; the method was immunoSEQ multiplex PCR. The sample lists roughly 260,000 clones; about 87% were seen once. Sequences were obtained from peripheral blood. The receptor set was obtained from a man in his fifties or sixties who had recovered from COVID-19.

This chain uses TRBV30 with TRBJ2-5; tentative D call: TRBD2 (7 bases). CDR1 and CDR2 from the germline V gene are GTSNPN and SVGIG (reference sequence). This CDR3 region has 16 residues. With 2 bases removed from V and 4 bases from J, the gap between germline ends came to 20 bases. The CDR3 DNA reads TGTGCCTGGAGTCAACGCCAGCGGGGCAGGGGAGAGACCCAGTACTTC. Translation gives CAWSQRQRGRGETQYF.

The chain carries TRBV9 and TRBJ2-7; D possibly corresponds to TRBD2 (6 bases). Per germline, CDR1 SGDLS and CDR2 YYNGEE. The CDR3 is 14 residues long. The V and J ends lost 4 bases and 3 bases respectively, with 14 bases between them. The CDR3 reads CASSPGTPLYEQYF. The CDR3 nucleotides read TGTGCCAGCAGCCCCGGGACTCCTCTCTACGAGCAGTACTTC.

The V and J genes are TRBV3-1 (or the pseudogene TRBV3-2) and TRBJ1-5, with TRBD1 matching 9 bases. J lost 1 base, V lost 4 bases, and 5 bases had no gene match. The CDR3 is 16 amino acids. Germline CDR1 LGHDT, CDR2 YNNKEL (reference sequence). DNA of the CDR3: TGTGCCAGCAGCCCTCGGACAGGGGTGAGCAATCAGCCCCAGCATTTT. As protein: CASSPRTGVSNQPQHF.

In this sample, this clone turned up once. The V and J genes are TRBV7-2 and TRBJ1-6; TRBD1 is a possible D gene (6 bases). CDR3 length equals 14 residues. The V end was cut by 2 bases, the J end by 11 bases, with 13 bases between. CDR1 and CDR2 (germline): SGHTA, FQGNSA. The CDR3 loop is CASSLSQGSTPLHF. CDR3 sequence (DNA): TGTGCCAGCAGCTTAAGCCAGGGGTCGACACCCCTCCACTTT.

The chain joins TRBV18 to TRBJ1-5, with a weak D call TRBD1 (5 bases). Germline CDR1 KGHSH, CDR2 LQKENI. The CDR3 consists of 13 residues. Trimming pared 6 bases from V and 3 bases from J, leaving 9 bases between. CDR3 DNA sequence: TGTGCCAGCTCGGGGGGGACCAATCAGCCCCAGCATTTT. The encoded protein is CASSGGTNQPQHF. Full variable domain (rest looked up from reference TRBV18 and TRBJ1-5): NAGVMQNPRHLVRRRGQEARLRCSPMKGHSHVYWYRQLPEEGLKFMVYLQKENIIDESGMPKERFSAEFPKEGPSILRIQQVVRGDSAAYFCASSGGTNQPQHFGDGTRLSIL.

The J gene is TRBJ2-2, the V gene TRBV12-5, with 7 bases aligning to TRBD1. In germline, CDR1 is LGHNT, CDR2 FRNRAP. CDR3 length equals 21 residues. Losses at the gene ends were 4 bases for V and 1 base for J; bases not matched to a gene: 21. CDR3 loop: CASGSTPSTGQALMNTGELFF. The CDR3 DNA is TGTGCTAGTGGTTCGACTCCATCAACAGGACAGGCGCTAATGAACACCGGGGAGCTGTTTTTT.

J is TRBJ2-7 and V is TRBV5-6; 10 positions match TRBD1. Germline-derived CDR1 and CDR2 are SGHDT and YYEEEE. This CDR3 is 15 amino acids long. V dropped 3 bases and J dropped 9; count of bases not matched to a gene: 12. In DNA form, the CDR3 reads TGTGCCAGCAGCTACGGGACAGGGGTTATTCGAGGGCAGTACTTC. As protein: CASSYGTGVIRGQYF. Together with reference TRBV5-6 and TRBJ2-7, the CDR3 gives the full variable domain: DAGVTQSPTHLIKTRGQQVTLRCSPKSGHDTVSWYQQALGQGPQFIFQYYEEEERQRGNFPDRFSGHQFPNYSSELNVNALLLGDSALYLCASSYGTGVIRGQYFGPGTRLTVT.

This sequence joins TRBV30 and TRBJ1-2; D is uncertain. The CDR3 is 13 residues long. Germline CDR1 GTSNPN, CDR2 SVGIG (reference sequence). Between the trimmed V and J ends, which lost 1 base and 3 bases, there was a span of 9 bases. CDR3 residues: CAWSDRSYYGYTF. As DNA, the CDR3 is TGTGCCTGGAGTGACAGATCCTACTATGGCTACACCTTC. The complete variable domain, with remaining parts taken from reference TRBV30 and TRBJ1-2, reads SQTIHQWPATLVQPVGSPLSLECTVEGTSNPNLYWYRQAAGRGLQLLFYSVGIGQISSEVPQNLSASRPQDRQFILSSKKLLLSDSGFYLCAWSDRSYYGYTFGSGTRLTVV.

The rearrangement links TRBV20-1 to TRBJ2-1; D is perhaps TRBD2 (6 bases). The germline V gene encodes CDR1 DFQATT and CDR2 SNEGSKA (reference sequence). The length of the CDR3 is 14 residues. V shed 6 bases and J shed 0 bases, with 12 bases lying between them. Here the CDR3 reads CSASTGDSYNEQFF. The CDR3 nucleotides are TGCAGTGCCAGTACGGGGGACTCCTACAATGAGCAGTTCTTC.

V gene TRBV29-1 combines with J gene TRBJ2-7, with D perhaps TRBD1 (6 bases). CDR3 length: 14 amino acids. CDR1 and CDR2 from the germline V gene are SQVTM and ANQGSEA. Trimming pared 1 base from V and 1 base from J, leaving 11 bases between. CDR3 protein: CSVEAYGTSYEQYF. The CDR3 DNA reads as TGCAGCGTTGAAGCGTACGGGACATCCTACGAGCAGTACTTC.

The rearrangement links TRBV7-9 to TRBJ2-7; D is perhaps TRBD2 (5 bases). This CDR3 region has 15 residues. V was trimmed by 1 base and J by 3 bases, leaving 13 bases between them. Germline CDR1 and CDR2: SEHNR and FQNEAQ (reference sequence). CDR3 sequence reads: CASSLGGPGSYEQYF. The CDR3 DNA is TGTGCCAGCAGCTTAGGAGGGCCCGGTAGCTACGAGCAGTACTTC. The full variable domain, in which reference TRBV7-9 and TRBJ2-7 provide the parts outside the CDR3, is DTGVSQNPRHKITKRGQNVTFRCDPISEHNRLYWYRQTLGQGPEFLTYFQNEAQLEKSRLLSDRFSAERPKGSFSTLEIQRTEQGDSAMYLCASSLGGPGSYEQYFGPGTRLTVT.

V usage is TRBV10-2 and J usage is TRBJ1-1; D is unresolved. The germline V gene encodes CDR1 WSHSY and CDR2 SAAADI. The CDR3 consists of 14 residues. V lost 0 bases, J lost 10 bases, and 15 bases lay in between. The CDR3 region is CASSESARSLRAFF. Written as DNA, the CDR3 is TGCGCCAGCAGTGAGTCTGCCCGGTCCCTGCGAGCTTTCTTT.

The chain has TRBV30 and TRBJ1-3; 11 bases are a match to TRBD1. The CDR3 is 16 amino acids. With 5 bases clipped from V and 5 bases from J, the junction kept 11 bases outside the gene matches. From germline, CDR1 is GTSNPN and CDR2 SVGIG (reference sequence). CDR3 in DNA: TGTGCCTGGTTTACCGGGACAGGGGGTTTCAGAAACACCATATATTTT. Translation gives CAWFTGTGGFRNTIYF. The entire variable domain, with the rest obtained from reference TRBV30 and TRBJ1-3, is as follows: SQTIHQWPATLVQPVGSPLSLECTVEGTSNPNLYWYRQAAGRGLQLLFYSVGIGQISSEVPQNLSASRPQDRQFILSSKKLLLSDSGFYLCAWFTGTGGFRNTIYFGEGSWLTVV.

This chain connects TRBV27 to TRBJ1-5; D gene ambiguous. This CDR3 is 14 amino acids long. The V end was cut by 3 bases, the J end by 3 bases, with 9 bases between. Per the germline V gene, CDR1 is MNHEY and CDR2 is SMNVEV (reference sequence). Here the CDR3 reads CASSFAGANQPQHF. CDR3 coding DNA: TGTGCCAGCAGTTTCGCAGGCGCCAATCAGCCCCAGCATTTT.

J is TRBJ1-5 and V is TRBV7-2; D unresolved. Trimming removed 11 bases at V and 1 base at J, with 15 bases between. There are 14 residues in the CDR3. Germline V gene sequence: CDR1 SGHTA, CDR2 FQGNSA. In DNA form, the CDR3 reads TGTGCCGTGGCGCGCAGGCAGAGCAATCAGCCCCAGCATTTT. Translation gives CAVARRQSNQPQHF. The whole variable domain, filled in from reference TRBV7-2 and TRBJ1-5, reads GAGVSQSPSNKVTEKGKDVELRCDPISGHTALYWYRQSLGQGLEFLIYFQGNSAPDKSGLPSDRFSAERTGGSVSTLTIQRTQQEDSAVYLCAVARRQSNQPQHFGDGTRLSIL.

V is TRBV4-2 and J is TRBJ1-4; 8 bases match TRBD1. The CDR3 is 15 residues long. J lost 5 bases, V lost 1 base, and 3 bases had no gene match. CDR1 and CDR2 (germline): LGHNA, YNFKEQ. CDR3 bases: TGTGCCAGCAGCCAAGCTGCAGGGGGCAATGAAAAACTGTTTTTT. It is translated as CASSQAAGGNEKLFF.

On this clone itself: The sample has other DNA sequences that encode this CDR3 too. The chain combines TRBV19 with TRBJ1-1; D ambiguous. Germline CDR1 LNHDA, CDR2 SQIVND (reference sequence). CDR3 length: 12 residues. V was clipped by 3 bases and J by 3 bases, with 5 bases between them. The CDR3 region is CASSIRDTEAFF. CDR3 nucleotides: TGTGCCAGTAGTATTCGGGACACTGAAGCTTTCTTT.

The chain joins TRBV13 to TRBJ1-1; D is perhaps TRBD1 (6 bases). Trimming took off 2 bases at V and 1 base at J, with 14 bases between the two ends. Germline loops: CDR1 PRHDT, CDR2 FYEKMQ (reference sequence). The CDR3 has 16 amino acids. The chain's CDR3 is CASSLKGRGANTEAFF. The CDR3 region has the DNA TGTGCCAGCAGCTTAAAGGGCAGGGGAGCGAACACTGAAGCTTTCTTT.

About this clone itself: The identical CDR3 is also encoded by other nucleotide sequences in the sample. V and J are TRBV19 and TRBJ2-3, with 9 nucleotides matching TRBD1. The length of the CDR3 is 13 residues. The J segment lost 3 bases and the V segment lost 6 bases, leaving 1 base of the junction unmatched. Germline-derived CDR1 and CDR2 are LNHDA and SQIVND (reference sequence). The CDR3 nucleotides read TGTGCCAGTAGCGACAGGGGGACAGATACGCAGTATTTT. Translation: CASSDRGTDTQYF.

CDR3 sequence (DNA): TGTGCCAGTAGAGGGACAGGGAGGAACAGTCCCCAGTACTTC. This gives the protein CASRGTGRNSPQYF. The chain recombines TRBV19 with TRBJ2-5, with 9 positions matching TRBD1. This CDR3 is built from 14 residues. The trim removed 6 bases at V and 9 bases at J, leaving 11 bases unmatched. Germline CDR1 LNHDA, CDR2 SQIVND (reference sequence). Full variable domain (remainder filled in from reference TRBV19 and TRBJ2-5): DGGITQSPKYLFRKEGQNVTLSCEQNLNHDAMYWYRQDPGQGLRLIYYSQIVNDFQKGDIAEGYSVSREKKESFPLTVTSAQKNPTAFYLCASRGTGRNSPQYFGPGTRLLVL.

CDR3 sequence (DNA): TGTGCCAGCAGCTTATATCGGGGGGCCCTGTACGAGCAGTACTTC. Its protein is CASSLYRGALYEQYF. V and J are TRBV11-2 and TRBJ2-7; weak D call: TRBD2 (7 bases). The CDR3 runs 15 residues. Germline V gene lookup returns CDR1 SGHAT and CDR2 FQNNGV. V was shortened by 2 bases and J by 4 bases, with 15 bases between the two germline ends.

This chain links TRBV13 with TRBJ1-5; 10 bases are shared with TRBD1. Trimming at V came to 5 bases and at J to 0 bases, leaving 4 bases not matched to a gene. Germline V lookup: CDR1 PRHDT, CDR2 FYEKMQ (reference sequence). The CDR3 is 16 amino acids. CDR3 sequence reads: CASSRRTGGSNQPQHF. The CDR3 DNA follows: TGTGCCAGCAGCCGACGGACAGGGGGTAGCAATCAGCCCCAGCATTTT.

The table lists this clone with a count of one. J is TRBJ1-1 and V is TRBV6-6; 7 bases are shared with TRBD1. CDR3 length equals 17 residues. Trimming removed 5 bases from V and 8 bases from J; junction bases left unmatched: 20. Germline loops: CDR1 MNHNY, CDR2 SVGAGI (reference sequence). CDR3 amino acids: CASSPIHRGPQLSEAFF. In DNA form, the CDR3 reads TGTGCCAGCAGTCCGATCCACAGGGGCCCCCAACTCTCCGAAGCTTTCTTT.

This chain joins TRBV5-4 and TRBJ1-1, with 7 bases identical to TRBD1. The V gene's germline CDR1 is SGHNT and CDR2 YYREEE (reference sequence). Trimming cost V 6 bases and J 4 bases; bases outside gene matches: 12. The CDR3 runs to 15 residues. In nucleotides, the CDR3 is TGTGCCAGCAACGTTAGGGGACAGACAAGCACTGAAGCTTTCTTT. This sequence encodes CASNVRGQTSTEAFF.

V gene TRBV5-1 combines with J gene TRBJ1-2; TRBD1 matches at 9 bases. CDR3 size: 19 residues. Unmatched junction bases numbered 16, after V lost 0 bases and J lost 4 bases. The germline gives CDR1 SGHRS, CDR2 YFSETQ. In DNA, the CDR3 is TGCGCCAGCAGCTTGGGTCCGGGACAGGGCGGCGAGGGCGGCTATGGCTACACCTTC. Its protein product is CASSLGPGQGGEGGYGYTF.

The rearrangement uses TRBV5-6 and TRBJ2-7; 9 bases agree with TRBD1. Germline V gene sequence: CDR1 SGHDT, CDR2 YYEEEE. The junction had 7 bases not matched to a gene; V was cut back by 2 bases and J by 4 bases. CDR3 length equals 15 residues. CDR3 nucleotide sequence: TGTGCCAGCAGCTTCCCGGACAGGGGCAAATACGAGCAGTACTTC. It specifies CASSFPDRGKYEQYF.

The chain uses TRBV10-2 and TRBJ1-1; D is unresolved. CDR1 WSHSY and CDR2 SAAADI come from the germline V gene. CDR3 length equals 13 residues. Trimming took 3 bases from V and 1 from J, leaving 6 bases between them. CDR3 amino acids: CASSDRGNTEAFF. CDR3 sequence (DNA): TGCGCCAGCAGTGACAGAGGGAACACTGAAGCTTTCTTT.

This clone was observed once. This same CDR3 is encoded by further DNA sequences in the sample. The rearrangement links TRBV7-3 to TRBJ1-6; possibly TRBD1 for D (5 bases). CDR3 length: 14 residues. Germline-derived CDR1 and CDR2 are SGHTA and FQGTGA. Trimming removed 3 bases at V and 4 bases at J, with 7 bases between. The CDR3 region is CASSLQGYNSPLHF. CDR3 coding DNA: TGTGCCAGCAGCTTGCAGGGATATAATTCACCCCTCCACTTT.

This chain uses TRBV5-6 with TRBJ1-4; D possibly corresponds to TRBD1 (5 bases). Per the germline V gene, CDR1 is SGHDT and CDR2 is YYEEEE. CDR3 size: 15 residues. The V gene lost 0 bases and the J gene lost 7 bases, with 13 bases spanning the gap. The CDR3, as DNA: TGTGCCAGCAGCTTGGTGGGGGGGTTCGCTGAAAAACTGTTTTTT. Translation gives CASSLVGGFAEKLFF.

The chain uses TRBV5-1 and TRBJ2-5, with a tentative D call TRBD2 (7 bases). The CDR3 loop spans 15 amino acids. V was pared by 0 bases and J by 4 bases, with 13 bases between. Germline V gene lookup returns CDR1 SGHRS and CDR2 YFSETQ. The CDR3 sequence is CASSLAGGRGETQYF. CDR3 DNA: TGCGCCAGCAGCTTGGCCGGGGGGCGCGGAGAGACCCAGTACTTC.

Only a few counts were recorded for this clone. The V and J genes are TRBV7-9 and TRBJ1-5; TRBD1 aligns across 9 bases. CDR1 is SEHNR and CDR2 is FQNEAQ in the germline V gene (reference sequence). V shed 1 base, J shed 6 bases, and the junction held 7 bases outside the gene matches. This CDR3 is 16 amino acids long. CDR3 sequence: CASSLGGQGASQPQHF. The DNA of the CDR3 is TGTGCCAGCAGCTTAGGGGGACAGGGAGCGAGTCAGCCCCAGCATTTT.